This T cell receptor (beta chain) was observed in a study of blood T cell repertoires in COVID-19. Study at large: Researchers got acute and convalescent COVID-19 samples from the United States, Italy and Spain. Sample material is recorded as cDNA or gDNA derived from T cells, B-cell-depleted T cells, or PBMCs.

This clone was picked up a small number of times. The CDR3 is made up of 19 amino acids. The ends lost 0 bases at V and 5 bases at J; junction bases unmatched: 15. CDR1 MNHNS and CDR2 SASEGT come from the germline V gene. Original processing methods: Amplified reference gene primers provided the basis for estimating nucleated cell counts. Generated by immunoSEQ multiplex PCR, the TCRdb table keeps only in-frame clones and is missing some. Clone size and V and J calls were adopted from that table, with D and trimming inferred from the DNA. The repertoire holds around 97,000 clones, over 75% seen once, with roughly 6.2% in the top ten.

This chain connects TRBV6-1 to TRBJ2-5, with TRBD2 matching 10 bases. Material for sequencing was peripheral blood. This TCR derives from a human donor in a cohort sampled during active COVID-19. CDR3 amino acids: CASSEARVVLAGARETQYF. CDR3 DNA sequence: TGTGCCAGCAGTGAAGCGAGGGTGGTCCTAGCGGGGGCTCGGGAGACCCAGTACTTC.